These T cell receptor beta chains were read from a single sample in a study of blood T cell repertoires in COVID-19. Using immunoSEQ multiplex PCR, the repertoire was profiled, and TCRdb retains in-frame clones only, with some absent. The sample holds 85,000 to 130,000 clones, roughly nine tenths seen once. Source material: peripheral blood. The source of these receptors is a man aged 55-75 years with acute or convalescent COVID-19. Both conserved end residues are part of each CDR3. The D gene is left open where the match is weak. Expanded clones are given a class, and other clones once, few, many or no size at all.

V: TRBV5-1; J: TRBJ1-2; D: .; size: .; DNA: TGCGCCAGCAGCCCCGCCGGGGTAGCTAACTATGGCTACACCTTC; CDR3: CASSPAGVANYGYTF
V: TRBV11-3; J: TRBJ2-2; D: .; size: .; DNA: TGTGCCTCCCTTCTGGGGCAGACATCGAACACCGGGGAGCTGTTTTTT; CDR3: CASLLGQTSNTGELFF
V: TRBV27; J: TRBJ1-5; D: TRBD1; size: .; DNA: TGTGCCAGCAGTTTAGGGACAGGGGGCAATCAGCCCCAGCATTTT; CDR3: CASSLGTGGNQPQHF
V: TRBV5-1; J: TRBJ2-5; D: TRBD2; size: .; DNA: TGCGCCAGCAGCTTTGGTGGCCGGGGGGACCAAGAGACCCAGTACTTC; CDR3: CASSFGGRGDQETQYF
V: TRBV29-1; J: TRBJ2-1; D: .; size: .; DNA: TGCAGCGTTGGTACTAGCTTGAGCAATGAGCAGTTCTTC; CDR3: CSVGTSLSNEQFF
V: TRBV5-4; J: TRBJ2-7; D: TRBD1; size: .; DNA: TGTGCCAGCAGTCGGGACAGCGGTTACGAGCAGTACTTC; CDR3: CASSRDSGYEQYF
V: TRBV19; J: TRBJ2-1; D: TRBD2; size: .; DNA: TGTGCCAGTAGTATCATGGCGGGGGGTTACAATGAGCAGTTCTTC; CDR3: CASSIMAGGYNEQFF
V: TRBV29-1; J: TRBJ1-1; D: .; size: .; DNA: TGCAGCGTTGGGTCCCTAAACACTGAAGCTTTCTTT; CDR3: CSVGSLNTEAFF
V: TRBV5-1; J: TRBJ2-1; D: .; size: .; DNA: TGCGCCAGCAGCCGACAGGAAGCCTCCTCCTACAATGAGCAGTTCTTC; CDR3: CASSRQEASSYNEQFF
V: TRBV18; J: TRBJ2-5; D: .; size: .; DNA: TGTGCCAGCTCACCACTCCTGAGAAGGGGACAAAAAGAGACCCAGTACTTC; CDR3: CASSPLLRRGQKETQYF
V: TRBV7-7; J: TRBJ2-2; D: .; size: .; DNA: TGTGCTAGCAGCCCCGTGACAGCCAACACCGGGGAGCTGTTTTTT; CDR3: CASSPVTANTGELFF
V: TRBV29-1; J: TRBJ1-4; D: .; size: .; DNA: TGCAGCGTTGAACGAGACAGTTTGCTGTTTTTT; CDR3: CSVERDSLLFF
V: TRBV15; J: TRBJ1-2; D: TRBD1; size: .; DNA: TGTGCCACCAGCAGAGGGACAGGGACAGGGTGGGACTATGGCTACACCTTC; CDR3: CATSRGTGTGWDYGYTF
V: TRBV5-1; J: TRBJ2-1; D: TRBD1; size: .; DNA: TGCGCCAGCAGCTCCTCGGGACAGCCGTACAATGAGCAGTTCTTC; CDR3: CASSSSGQPYNEQFF
V: TRBV7-8; J: TRBJ2-1; D: .; size: .; DNA: TGTGCCAGCAGCAGTCTAATTACAGCCTCTGCCCAGTTCTTC; CDR3: CASSSLITASAQFF
V: TRBV4-1; J: TRBJ2-1; D: TRBD2; size: once; DNA: TGCGCCAGCAGCCAAAAAGGGGGGCTAGCGGGGTACACTGAGCAGTTCTTC; CDR3: CASSQKGGLAGYTEQFF
V: TRBV18; J: TRBJ1-1; D: .; size: .; DNA: TGTGCCAGCTCACCACGTCCAGGCGACACTGAAGCTTTCTTT; CDR3: CASSPRPGDTEAFF
V: TRBV11-2; J: TRBJ2-1; D: TRBD2; size: few; DNA: TGTGCCAGCAGACGTCTCGCTAGCGGTAGCTCCTACAATGAGCAGTTCTTC; CDR3: CASRRLASGSSYNEQFF
V: TRBV9; J: TRBJ2-2; D: .; size: .; DNA: TGTGCCAGCAGCGTCGCCGTAGCCTCCGGGGAGCTGTTTTTT; CDR3: CASSVAVASGELFF
V: TRBV10-2; J: TRBJ1-2; D: .; size: .; DNA: TGCGCCAGCAGTCTTATGGCGGAAGACTATGGCTACACCTTC; CDR3: CASSLMAEDYGYTF
V: TRBV10-3; J: TRBJ2-2; D: .; size: .; DNA: TGTGCCATCAGTGAATTAGTTACTGGGGAGCTGTTTTTT; CDR3: CAISELVTGELFF
V: TRBV19; J: TRBJ2-6; D: TRBD1; size: few; DNA: TGTGCCAGTAGTAGACAGGGGGCGACTGGGGCCAACGTCCTGACTTTC; CDR3: CASSRQGATGANVLTF
V: TRBV6-2/TRBV6-3; J: TRBJ2-7; D: TRBD1; size: .; DNA: TGTGCCAGCAGTTTGGGGACAGGGTTGTACTTC; CDR3: CASSLGTGLYF
V: TRBV11-2; J: TRBJ1-2; D: .; size: .; DNA: TGTGCCAGCAGCCCGCACAGCTATGGCTACACCTTC; CDR3: CASSPHSYGYTF
V: TRBV28; J: TRBJ2-1; D: TRBD1; size: .; DNA: TGTGCCAGCAGTTTAAAGGGGGCGTATCAGTTCTTC; CDR3: CASSLKGAYQFF
V: TRBV9; J: TRBJ1-3; D: .; size: .; DNA: TGTGCCAGCAGCGTAGAGAAGGGGCGAGGAAACACCATATATTTT; CDR3: CASSVEKGRGNTIYF
V: TRBV20-1; J: TRBJ1-2; D: .; size: .; DNA: TGCAGTGAGACAGTGGTCGATGGCTACACCTTC; CDR3: CSETVVDGYTF
V: TRBV5-8; J: TRBJ1-5; D: TRBD1; size: .; DNA: TGTGCCAGCAGCCTTGGACAGGGGCCTATTCTGCAGCCCCAGCATTTT; CDR3: CASSLGQGPILQPQHF
V: TRBV6-5; J: TRBJ2-7; D: TRBD1; size: .; DNA: TGTGCCAGCAAGAGGACAGGGTCGAGCGAGCAGTACTTC; CDR3: CASKRTGSSEQYF
V: TRBV7-9; J: TRBJ1-2; D: TRBD1; size: .; DNA: TGTGCCAGCAGACAAGGCCCACAGACAGGGAGCGGCTACACCTTC; CDR3: CASRQGPQTGSGYTF
V: TRBV30; J: TRBJ2-7; D: .; size: .; DNA: TGTGCCTGGAGTCATCAGACATGGGTGGACTACGAGCAGTACTTC; CDR3: CAWSHQTWVDYEQYF
V: TRBV30; J: TRBJ2-7; D: TRBD1; size: .; DNA: TGTGCCTACACAGGGGGCTTTAACGAGCAGTACTTC; CDR3: CAYTGGFNEQYF
V: TRBV2; J: TRBJ1-5; D: .; size: .; DNA: TGTGCCAGCAGTATTGAGCGGGATCAGCCCCAGCATTTT; CDR3: CASSIERDQPQHF
V: TRBV11-3; J: TRBJ2-2; D: TRBD2; size: .; DNA: TGTGCCAGCAGCTCCCAACTAGCGGGAGGACACACCGGGGAGCTGTTTTTT; CDR3: CASSSQLAGGHTGELFF
V: TRBV7-3; J: TRBJ2-1; D: TRBD2; size: .; DNA: TGTGCCAGCAACTTCCGCTCGGGACTAGCGGGAGACGAGCAGTTCTTC; CDR3: CASNFRSGLAGDEQFF
V: TRBV11-2; J: TRBJ2-7; D: TRBD2; size: .; DNA: TGTGCCAGCAGCTTAGTAGCGGGCACAAACTACGAGCAGTACTTC; CDR3: CASSLVAGTNYEQYF
V: TRBV18; J: TRBJ1-4; D: .; size: once; DNA: TGTGCCAGCTCACTCAACGCAGCAGGGGTGGCAACTAATGAAAAACTGTTTTTT; CDR3: CASSLNAAGVATNEKLFF
V: TRBV9; J: TRBJ2-3; D: .; size: .; DNA: TGTGCCAGCAGCGGGGCGTTTTACACAGATACGCAGTATTTT; CDR3: CASSGAFYTDTQYF
V: TRBV11-3; J: TRBJ1-6; D: .; size: .; DNA: TGTGCCAGCAGCTATCTCGGGGGACTTAATTCACCCCTCCACTTT; CDR3: CASSYLGGLNSPLHF
V: TRBV6-5; J: TRBJ1-1; D: TRBD1; size: .; DNA: TGTGCCAGCAGTTACGTAACAGGGGGCTTTGAAGCTTTCTTT; CDR3: CASSYVTGGFEAFF
V: TRBV11-2; J: TRBJ2-3; D: TRBD2; size: .; DNA: TGTGCCAGCAGCTTAGGCATAGCGGGGGCAGATACGCAGTATTTT; CDR3: CASSLGIAGADTQYF
V: TRBV28; J: TRBJ1-4; D: TRBD1; size: .; DNA: TGTGCCAGCAAGTCCCCCGGGACAGGGCTTGAAAAACTGTTTTTT; CDR3: CASKSPGTGLEKLFF
V: TRBV6-5; J: TRBJ2-5; D: .; size: .; DNA: TGTGCCAGCAGTTCCCTACGGGGGTCAGAGACCCAGTACTTC; CDR3: CASSSLRGSETQYF
V: TRBV2; J: TRBJ1-1; D: .; size: .; DNA: TGTGCCAGCTATCTTACAGGGCACACTGAAGCTTTCTTT; CDR3: CASYLTGHTEAFF
V: TRBV20-1; J: TRBJ2-2; D: TRBD2; size: .; DNA: TGCAGTGCTAGTCCGGGACTAGCGGGGGCGAACACCGGGGAGCTGTTTTTT; CDR3: CSASPGLAGANTGELFF
V: TRBV3-1/TRBV3-2; J: TRBJ2-3; D: .; size: once; DNA: TGTGCCAGCAGCCAAGGTGGTAGCCGATACACAGATACGCAGTATTTT; CDR3: CASSQGGSRYTDTQYF
V: TRBV18; J: TRBJ2-7; D: TRBD1; size: .; DNA: TGTGCCAGCTCAAATTGGACAGGGACTCCCACCTACGAGCAGTACTTC; CDR3: CASSNWTGTPTYEQYF
V: TRBV28; J: TRBJ1-5; D: TRBD1; size: .; DNA: TGTGCCAGCAGTTCCGTACAGGGGGCGATCGGCCCCCCGTCAAATCAGCCCCAGCATTTT; CDR3: CASSSVQGAIGPPSNQPQHF
V: TRBV27; J: TRBJ1-6; D: .; size: .; DNA: TGTGCCAGCAGTTTGAGGGAGAATAATTCACCCCTCCACTTT; CDR3: CASSLRENNSPLHF
V: TRBV5-6; J: TRBJ2-1; D: TRBD2; size: .; DNA: TGTGCCAGCAGCTTTAGTCTAGCGGGATACGAGCAGTTCTTC; CDR3: CASSFSLAGYEQFF
V: TRBV28; J: TRBJ2-1; D: TRBD2; size: .; DNA: TGTGCCAGCAGACTAGCCGGGACTAGCGGGGTACTCAATGAGCAGTTCTTC; CDR3: CASRLAGTSGVLNEQFF
V: TRBV15; J: TRBJ2-5; D: TRBD1; size: .; DNA: TGTGCCACCAGCAGAGGGCAGGGGGCTGATGAGACCCAGTACTTC; CDR3: CATSRGQGADETQYF